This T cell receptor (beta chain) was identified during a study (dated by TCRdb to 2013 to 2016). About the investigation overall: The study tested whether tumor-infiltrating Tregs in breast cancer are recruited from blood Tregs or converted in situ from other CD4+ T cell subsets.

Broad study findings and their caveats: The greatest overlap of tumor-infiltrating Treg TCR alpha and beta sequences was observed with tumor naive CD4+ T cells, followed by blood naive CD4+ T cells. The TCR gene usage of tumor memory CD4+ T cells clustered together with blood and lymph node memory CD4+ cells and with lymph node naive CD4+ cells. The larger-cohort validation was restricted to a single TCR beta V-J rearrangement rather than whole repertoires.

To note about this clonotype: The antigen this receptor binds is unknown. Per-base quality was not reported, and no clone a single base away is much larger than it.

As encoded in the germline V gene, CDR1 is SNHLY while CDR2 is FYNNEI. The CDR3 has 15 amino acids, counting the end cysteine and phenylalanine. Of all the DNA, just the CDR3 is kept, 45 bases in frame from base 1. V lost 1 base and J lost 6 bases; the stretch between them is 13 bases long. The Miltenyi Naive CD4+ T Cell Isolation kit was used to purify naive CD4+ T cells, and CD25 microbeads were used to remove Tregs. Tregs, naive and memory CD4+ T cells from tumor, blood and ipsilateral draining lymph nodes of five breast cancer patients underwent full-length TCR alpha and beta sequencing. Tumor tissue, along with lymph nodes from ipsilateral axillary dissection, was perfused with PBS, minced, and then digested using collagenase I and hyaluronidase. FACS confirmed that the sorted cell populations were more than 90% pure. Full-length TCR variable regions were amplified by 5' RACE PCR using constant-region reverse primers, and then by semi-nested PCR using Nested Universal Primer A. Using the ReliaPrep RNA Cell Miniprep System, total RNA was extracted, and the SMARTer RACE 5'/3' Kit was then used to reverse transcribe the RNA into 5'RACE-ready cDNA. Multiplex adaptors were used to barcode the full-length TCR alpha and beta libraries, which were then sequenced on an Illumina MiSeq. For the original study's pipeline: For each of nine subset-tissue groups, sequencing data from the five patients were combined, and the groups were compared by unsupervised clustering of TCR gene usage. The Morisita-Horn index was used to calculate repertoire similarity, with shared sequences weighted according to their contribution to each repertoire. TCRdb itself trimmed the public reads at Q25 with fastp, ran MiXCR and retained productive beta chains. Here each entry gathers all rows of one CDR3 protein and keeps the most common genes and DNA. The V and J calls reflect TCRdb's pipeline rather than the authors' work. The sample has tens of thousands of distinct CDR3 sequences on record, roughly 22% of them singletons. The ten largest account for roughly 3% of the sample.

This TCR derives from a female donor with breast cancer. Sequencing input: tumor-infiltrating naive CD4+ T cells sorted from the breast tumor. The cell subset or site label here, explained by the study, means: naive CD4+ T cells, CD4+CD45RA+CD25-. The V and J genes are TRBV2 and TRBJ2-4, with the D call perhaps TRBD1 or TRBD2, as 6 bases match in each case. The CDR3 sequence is CASSEVPGAPNIQYF. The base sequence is TGTGCCAGCAGTGAAGTTCCGGGGGCCCCAAACATTCAGTACTTC.